Below, 17 T cell receptor beta chains from the same sample are listed, as sequenced in a study of T-cell memory formation after mild COVID-19. In TCRdb, the 5' RACE reads were re-called with MiXCR into one record per CDR3 protein. The data show 140,000 to 150,000 distinct CDR3 sequences, about 19% seen once. The sample consisted of PBMCs or a T cell subset sorted from them (not recorded which). These receptors all come from an adult woman who had mild COVID-19 (a few samples of this study predate the infection). Cell type and time point are not known.

This clonotype was observed a few times. The chain is built from TRBV12-3 or TRBV12-4 and TRBJ2-1; no reliable D call. The germline V and J ends were trimmed by 6 bases and 6 bases, with 6 bases remaining between them. The CDR3 extends over 11 amino acids. The CDR3 region is CASRSVNEQFF. CDR3 in DNA: TGTGCCAGCAGAAGCGTCAATGAGCAGTTCTTC.

This CDR3 reads CASISTNLQAFF. The DNA for the CDR3 is TGTGCCAGCATCTCAACGAACCTACAAGCTTTCTTT. The chain links TRBV12-3 or TRBV12-4 to TRBJ1-1; unclear D gene. The length of the CDR3 is 12 residues. Trimming stripped 7 bases from V and 9 bases from J, with 15 bases between.

In its sample, this clonotype was seen a few times. The chain joins TRBV27 to TRBJ2-7, with D perhaps TRBD2 (6 bases). Per germline, CDR1 MNHEY and CDR2 SMNVEV (reference sequence). This CDR3 is built from 14 residues. Trimming took 5 bases from V and 0 from J, leaving 11 bases between them. The CDR3: CASSPTGVSYEQYF. The CDR3 DNA reads TGTGCCAGCAGTCCGACGGGGGTCTCCTACGAGCAGTACTTC.

This clonotype was seen more than once but under ten times. The rearrangement uses TRBV12-3 or TRBV12-4 and TRBJ1-1, with D possibly being TRBD1 (5 bases). This CDR3 contains 13 residues. Trimming removed 11 bases at V and 1 base at J, with 14 bases between. The CDR3 spells CAQGRGSNTEAFF. CDR3 nucleotide sequence: TGTGCCCAAGGGCGGGGCTCGAACACTGAAGCTTTCTTT.

The gene calls are TRBV4-1 and TRBJ1-1, with a tentative D call TRBD1 (5 bases). This CDR3 is 15 amino acids long. Germline CDR1 and CDR2: MGHRA and YSYEKL. Trimming cost V 2 bases and J 4 bases, with 14 bases left between them. The CDR3 nucleotides are TGCGCCAGCAGCCAATCTAGAGGGGTGACCACTGAAGCTTTCTTT. This sequence encodes CASSQSRGVTTEAFF.

Ten or more counts support this clonotype. The chain uses TRBV11-2 and TRBJ2-3, with 7 bases aligning to TRBD2. Germline values: CDR1 SGHAT, CDR2 FQNNGV. The CDR3 runs 15 residues. After removal of 2 bases from V and 2 bases from J, the junction contained 4 bases not matched to a gene. CDR3 DNA: TGTGCCAGCAGCTTACCGGGGGGACCCACAGATACGCAGTATTTT. Residues: CASSLPGGPTDTQYF. Full variable domain (missing parts from reference TRBV11-2 and TRBJ2-3): EAGVAQSPRYKIIEKRQSVAFWCNPISGHATLYWYQQILGQGPKLLIQFQNNGVVDDSQLPKDRFSAERLKGVDSTLKIQPAKLEDSAVYLCASSLPGGPTDTQYFGPGTRLTVL.

The chain employs TRBV9 and TRBJ1-2; D might be TRBD1 (5 bases). Trimming removed 3 bases at V and 5 bases at J, with 11 bases between. CDR3 length: 13 amino acids. Germline CDR1 SGDLS, CDR2 YYNGEE. CDR3 bases: TGTGCCAGCAGCGCCGGGGCGGGGTATGGCTACACCTTC. Amino acid sequence: CASSAGAGYGYTF.

V gene TRBV6-4 combines with J gene TRBJ2-2; no clear D. V gave up 3 bases and J gave up 2 bases, with 10 bases separating them. This CDR3 is built from 15 residues. The germline CDR1 and CDR2 sequences are MRHNA and SNTAGT. CDR3 region: CASSDGSGNTGELFF. The CDR3 nucleotides are TGTGCCAGCAGTGATGGGTCCGGTAACACCGGGGAGCTGTTTTTT.

This clonotype has a count of ten or more. The V call is TRBV7-9, the J call TRBJ2-3, with 9 bases matching TRBD1. Germline lookup yields CDR1 SEHNR and CDR2 FQNEAQ (reference sequence). CDR3 size: 15 residues. J was trimmed by 6 bases and V by 5 bases; bases with no gene match: 9. The CDR3 here is CASSPAWDRDDTQYF. As DNA, the CDR3 is TGTGCCAGCAGCCCTGCCTGGGACAGGGATGATACGCAGTATTTT.

The rearrangement joins TRBV12-3 or TRBV12-4 to TRBJ1-5; D remains ambiguous. The CDR3 is 14 amino acids. V was cut by 1 base and J by 0 bases, with 4 bases left in between. CDR3: CASSLGFSNQPQHF. The CDR3 nucleotides read TGTGCCAGCAGTTTAGGGTTTAGCAATCAGCCCCAGCATTTT.

DNA of the CDR3: TGCGCCAGCAGCCAACAGACAGGGGGAGGTAACTATGGCTACACCTTC. Amino acid sequence: CASSQQTGGGNYGYTF. The gene calls are TRBV4-1 and TRBJ1-2; 9 bases agree with TRBD1. Germline V gene sequence: CDR1 MGHRA, CDR2 YSYEKL. The length of the CDR3 is 16 residues. The J segment lost 1 base and the V segment lost 2 bases, leaving 5 bases of the junction unmatched.

This clonotype was seen only a few times. The chain carries TRBV7-8 and TRBJ1-1; maybe TRBD1 (6 bases). The CDR3 spans 14 residues. Germline V gives CDR1 SGHVS, CDR2 FQNEAQ. Trimming cost V 9 bases and J 0 bases, with 14 bases left between them. The CDR3 DNA reads as TGTGCCAGTGATAAGGGGGGTATGAACACTGAAGCTTTCTTT. Translating it yields CASDKGGMNTEAFF. The entire variable domain, with the rest obtained from reference TRBV7-8 and TRBJ1-1, is as follows: GAGVSQSPRYKVAKRGQDVALRCDPISGHVSLFWYQQALGQGPEFLTYFQNEAQLDKSGLPSDRFFAERPEGSVSTLKIQRTQQEDSAVYLCASDKGGMNTEAFFGQGTRLTVV.

The rearrangement links TRBV19 to TRBJ2-7; 7 positions agree with TRBD2. The germline V gene has CDR1 LNHDA and CDR2 SQIVND (reference sequence). The CDR3 runs to 16 residues. The V segment lost 6 bases and the J segment 3 bases; nucleotides outside the gene matches: 14. The CDR3 bases are TGTGCCAGTAGGAGGGACGTGGGTTCGGGGGGCTACGAGCAGTACTTC. Translating gives CASRRDVGSGGYEQYF.

This clonotype came up a few times. The genes are TRBV30 and TRBJ1-5; D gene ambiguous. Looked up from germline, CDR1 is GTSNPN and CDR2 is SVGIG (reference sequence). The CDR3 runs to 14 residues. Trimming took 0 bases from V and 4 from J, leaving 10 bases between them. As DNA, the CDR3 is TGTGCCTGGAGTGTAACCAGGCCGAATCAGCCCCAGCATTTT. It is translated as CAWSVTRPNQPQHF.

The J gene is TRBJ2-1, the V gene TRBV30; no clear D. Germline CDR1 is GTSNPN and CDR2 is SVGIG (reference sequence). V lost 0 bases, J lost 7 bases, and 4 bases lay in between. This CDR3 is 11 amino acids long. The CDR3 spells CAWSVRNEQFF. The CDR3 nucleotides read TGTGCCTGGAGTGTACGGAATGAGCAGTTCTTC. Looking up the rest from reference TRBV30 and TRBJ2-1 gives the full variable domain: SQTIHQWPATLVQPVGSPLSLECTVEGTSNPNLYWYRQAAGRGLQLLFYSVGIGQISSEVPQNLSASRPQDRQFILSSKKLLLSDSGFYLCAWSVRNEQFFGPGTRLTVL.

The V and J genes are TRBV5-6 and TRBJ1-2; D unresolved. This CDR3 contains 12 residues. The V gene lost 2 bases and the J gene lost 5 bases, with 7 bases spanning the gap. Per the germline V gene, CDR1 is SGHDT and CDR2 is YYEEEE. The DNA of the CDR3 is TGTGCCAGCAGCTTAACACAGTATGGCTACACCTTC. Protein product: CASSLTQYGYTF.

The chain links TRBV5-1 to TRBJ2-3; tentatively, D is TRBD1 or TRBD2 (5 bases each). CDR1 is SGHRS and CDR2 is YFSETQ in the germline V gene. CDR3 length equals 16 residues. Trimming removed 0 bases at V and 2 bases at J, with 13 bases between. CDR3 sequence: CASSLGLVGTTDTQYF. CDR3 coding DNA: TGCGCCAGCAGCTTGGGTCTGGTCGGGACCACAGATACGCAGTATTTT.